This passage covers 15 T cell receptor beta chains from one sample sequenced in a study of blood T cells in healthy people across ages. Using a J-beta primer mix together with a sample-barcoded 5' primer, a second PCR was run for roughly 6 to 11 cycles. MiXCR, run by TCRdb on the 5' RACE reads, gives a single entry per CDR3 protein. The data contain 1.6 million or so distinct CDR3 sequences, almost 35% of them singletons. The sequenced sample consisted of blood. All receptors come from a woman younger than 45 in good health.

The table lists this clonotype with a few counts. The chain employs TRBV5-6 and TRBJ2-1; 8 bases align to TRBD1. The CDR3 sequence is 19 residues long. Germline V gene lookup returns CDR1 SGHDT and CDR2 YYEEEE. V shed 4 bases and J 1 base; nucleotides not matched to a gene: 16. This CDR3 reads CASSRTSGTGLNSYNEQFF. CDR3 DNA sequence: TGTGCCAGCAGCCGTACTTCCGGGACAGGCCTTAATTCCTACAATGAGCAGTTCTTC.

This clonotype occurred a few times. The gene calls are TRBV18 and TRBJ1-4, with D hard to call. The germline gives CDR1 KGHSH, CDR2 LQKENI. The V end lost 5 bases, the J end lost 10 bases, and 20 bases lay between the germline ends. The CDR3 has 15 amino acids. Here the CDR3 reads CASSTNGPLKGKLFF. DNA of the CDR3: TGTGCCAGCTCAACTAACGGGCCACTGAAGGGAAAACTGTTTTTT.

The chain carries TRBV12-3 or TRBV12-4 and TRBJ2-5; 13 nucleotides line up with TRBD2. V shed 7 bases and J 1 base; nucleotides not matched to a gene: 6. This CDR3 is built from 16 residues. This CDR3 is CASKSGTSGVQETQYF. The CDR3 bases are TGTGCCAGCAAATCCGGGACTAGCGGGGTCCAAGAGACCCAGTACTTC.

The table lists this clonotype with a few counts. The rearrangement uses TRBV7-9 and TRBJ2-1; 10 nucleotides agree with TRBD1. The CDR3 consists of 15 residues. V gave up 5 bases and J gave up 3 bases; unmatched junction bases: 4. Germline V gene sequence: CDR1 SEHNR, CDR2 FQNEAQ (reference sequence). For the CDR3, the DNA is TGTGCCAGCAGCAATGGACAGGGGGACTACAATGAGCAGTTCTTC. Protein: CASSNGQGDYNEQFF.

This chain connects TRBV5-4 to TRBJ2-3, with D perhaps TRBD2 (5 bases). V was clipped by 4 bases and J by 0 bases, with 15 bases between them. Per the germline V gene, CDR1 is SGHNT and CDR2 is YYREEE (reference sequence). The CDR3 is 16 residues long. The DNA of the CDR3 is TGTGCCAGCAGCCCCCGGACTCTTACTAGCACAGATACGCAGTATTTT. Protein product: CASSPRTLTSTDTQYF.

Concerning this clonotype itself: Given a much more abundant clone one base away, this may be a read error. The V call is TRBV4-2, the J call TRBJ2-5, with TRBD2 matching over 8 bases. Near its end, the DNA agrees better with TRBJ2-7, so the J call may be wrong. CDR3 size: 14 residues. CDR1 is LGHNA and CDR2 is YNFKEQ in the germline V gene. CDR3 sequence: CTSSQGTRRYEQYF. The CDR3 region has the DNA TGTACCAGCAGCCAAGGGACTAGGCGCTACGAGCAGTACTTC.

The V call is TRBV7-8, the J call TRBJ1-1, with no clear D. CDR3 length: 12 amino acids. CDR1 is SGHVS, CDR2 FQNEAQ, per germline. The V end was cut by 0 bases, the J end by 10 bases, with 9 bases between. The CDR3, as DNA: TGTGCCAGCAGCTTAGCGAAGTCGGGAGCTTTCTTT. Translated, it gives CASSLAKSGAFF.

V gene TRBV12-5 combines with J gene TRBJ2-2; no reliable D call. V lost 5 bases and J 1 base, leaving 5 bases between the germline ends. Per the germline V gene, CDR1 is LGHNT and CDR2 is FRNRAP. The CDR3 runs 13 residues. The CDR3 region is CASGVGNTGELFF. CDR3 nucleotide sequence: TGTGCTAGTGGTGTTGGGAACACCGGGGAGCTGTTTTTT.

The V and J genes are TRBV7-9 and TRBJ2-1; 7 nucleotides align to TRBD1. CDR3 length: 14 residues. Germline-derived CDR1 and CDR2 are SEHNR and FQNEAQ (reference sequence). Unmatched junction bases numbered 7, after V lost 3 bases and J lost 8 bases. DNA of the CDR3: TGTGCCAGCAGCTTGGTAACAGGGGCAGATGAGCAGTTCTTC. Protein sequence: CASSLVTGADEQFF.

The rearrangement uses TRBV18 and TRBJ1-1, with D uncertain. Germline V gene data show CDR1 as KGHSH and CDR2 as LQKENI. Trimming removed 3 bases at V and 3 bases at J, with 11 bases between. The CDR3 totals 14 residues. The CDR3 sequence is CASSPSVYDTEAFF. The CDR3 bases are TGTGCCAGCTCACCTTCGGTTTACGACACTGAAGCTTTCTTT.

This chain joins TRBV3-1 and TRBJ1-1; D ambiguous. The CDR3 is 15 residues long. Germline CDR1 and CDR2: LGHDT and YNNKEL (reference sequence). The germline V and J ends were trimmed by 1 base and 4 bases, with 13 bases remaining between them. The CDR3 coding sequence is TGTGCCAGCAGCCAAGGGCCGAGCGCGGCCACTGAAGCTTTCTTT. Translation gives CASSQGPSAATEAFF.

The rearrangement joins TRBV6-1 to TRBJ1-6; maybe TRBD1 (5 bases). V lost 3 bases, J lost 10 bases, and 13 bases lay in between. The CDR3 is 14 residues long. In germline, CDR1 is MNHNS, CDR2 SASEGT. The CDR3 DNA follows: TGTGCCAGCAGTGAGGAAAGGGGACGATCACCCCTCCACTTT. Residues: CASSEERGRSPLHF.

V is TRBV7-2 and J is TRBJ1-5; D gene unclear. The CDR3 extends over 14 amino acids. The V end lost 5 bases, the J end lost 8 bases, and 16 bases lay between the germline ends. From germline, CDR1 is SGHTA and CDR2 FQGNSA. This CDR3 reads CASSPGLPFEPQHF. DNA for the CDR3: TGTGCCAGCAGCCCGGGCCTTCCTTTTGAGCCCCAGCATTTT.

The chain joins TRBV7-9 to TRBJ1-6, with a weak D call TRBD1 (5 bases). Trimming stripped 5 bases from V and 9 bases from J, with 11 bases between. The CDR3 has 13 amino acids. CDR1 is SEHNR and CDR2 is FQNEAQ in the germline V gene (reference sequence). The CDR3 loop is CASSDSGGSPLHF. The CDR3 DNA reads TGTGCCAGCAGCGATAGTGGGGGTTCACCCCTCCACTTT.

This clonotype turned up a few times. The gene calls are TRBV7-3 and TRBJ2-7, with D perhaps assigned TRBD1 or TRBD2 (6 bases each). This CDR3 contains 14 residues. Germline V CDR1 and CDR2: SGHTA, FQGTGA. V lost 4 bases, J lost 6 bases, and 16 bases lay in between. Written as DNA, the CDR3 is TGTGCCAGCAGCTCACAACCACAGGGAGGCGAGCAGTACTTC. This translates into CASSSQPQGGEQYF. Combining the CDR3 with reference TRBV7-3 and TRBJ2-7 gives the whole variable domain GAGVSQTPSNKVTEKGKYVELRCDPISGHTALYWYRQSLGQGPEFLIYFQGTGAADDSGLPNDRFFAVRPEGSVSTLKIQRTERGDSAVYLCASSSQPQGGEQYFGPGTRLTVT.